This entry lists 32 T cell receptor beta chains sequenced from one sample in a study of blood T cell repertoires in COVID-19 (TCRdb year 2020). The library was generated by the immunoSEQ multiplex PCR assay. TCRdb took over this immuneACCESS table, retaining in-frame rearrangements with V and J assigned. Such tables are incomplete; in checked studies, under half of the missing clones stem from an unresolved V gene, and the remainder is unexplained. Present in this sample are around 150,000 clones, roughly 72% of which were seen just once. The biggest ten clones account for more than 3% of the sample. Sequenced sample: peripheral blood. The source is a woman older than 75 with acute or convalescent COVID-19.

This sequence joins TRBV27 and TRBJ2-3; TRBD1 is a possible D gene (5 bases). Germline assignment: CDR1 MNHEY and CDR2 SMNVEV (reference sequence). CDR3 length: 15 residues. Trimming pared 6 bases from V and 0 bases from J, leaving 13 bases between. The DNA of the CDR3 is TGTGCCAGCAGCCAGGGAACAACTAGCACAGATACGCAGTATTTT. This sequence encodes CASSQGTTSTDTQYF.

This chain uses TRBV9 with TRBJ2-7; 8 bases match TRBD2. Germline lookup yields CDR1 SGDLS and CDR2 YYNGEE. V gave up 3 bases and J gave up 3 bases; unmatched junction bases: 5. The CDR3 extends over 14 amino acids. The CDR3 DNA reads as TGTGCCAGCAGCGAGGGACTAGGGTTCTACGAGCAGTACTTC. The encoded protein is CASSEGLGFYEQYF. The variable domain in full, completed from reference TRBV9 and TRBJ2-7, reads DSGVTQTPKHLITATGQRVTLRCSPRSGDLSVYWYQQSLDQGLQFLIQYYNGEERAKGNILERFSAQQFPDLHSELNLSSLELGDSALYFCASSEGLGFYEQYFGPGTRLTVT.

The chain combines TRBV7-9 with TRBJ2-7; 9 nucleotides align to TRBD1. CDR1 and CDR2 from the germline V gene are SEHNR and FQNEAQ (reference sequence). The CDR3 runs to 15 residues. Trimming at V came to 2 bases and at J to 6 bases, leaving 8 bases not matched to a gene. Here the CDR3 DNA reads TGTGCCAGCAGCTTATCTGGACAGGGGATCGCCGAGCAGTACTTC. Residues: CASSLSGQGIAEQYF.

The chain uses TRBV2 and TRBJ2-5, with D possibly matching TRBD2 (5 bases). Germline V CDR1 and CDR2: SNHLY, FYNNEI. Trimming took 6 bases from V and 3 from J, leaving 8 bases between them. The CDR3 is made up of 12 amino acids. CDR3 amino acids: CASRISEETQYF. CDR3 bases: TGTGCCAGCAGAATTAGCGAAGAGACCCAGTACTTC.

V is TRBV6-2 or TRBV6-3 and J is TRBJ2-7; D ambiguous. Trimming stripped 2 bases from V and 0 bases from J, with 5 bases between. In germline, CDR1 is MNHEY, CDR2 SVGEGT. The CDR3 spans 13 residues. As DNA, the CDR3 is TGTGCCAGCAGTTACCCCAGCTCCTACGAGCAGTACTTC. It specifies CASSYPSSYEQYF.

There are a few counts of this clone. The CDR3: CATSDSPGQVIENTIYF. The CDR3 DNA is TGTGCCACCAGTGATTCACCGGGACAGGTGATAGAAAACACCATATATTTT. This sequence joins TRBV24-1 and TRBJ1-3, with 8 positions matching TRBD1. Per the germline V gene, CDR1 is KGHDR and CDR2 is SFDVKD. V gave up 2 bases and J gave up 6 bases; unmatched junction bases: 11. This CDR3 spans 17 amino acids.

A note on this clone: The junction departs from germline at one end; a sequencing error may be responsible. This chain connects TRBV3-1 (or the pseudogene TRBV3-2) to TRBJ2-7, with a tentative D call TRBD2 (6 bases). The CDR3 runs 15 residues. Germline CDR1 reads LGHDT; CDR2 reads YNNKEL (reference sequence). The CDR3 sequence: CASSQGSWRPGVQHF. For the CDR3, the DNA is TGTGCCAGCAGCCAGGGTTCCTGGCGCCCGGGGGTGCAGCACTTC.

This clone was picked up a small number of times. The rearrangement links TRBV19 to TRBJ1-2, with D maybe TRBD1 (5 bases). Deletions cut 5 bases from V and 4 bases from J, with 11 bases between. The length of the CDR3 is 13 residues. Per germline, CDR1 LNHDA and CDR2 SQIVND (reference sequence). CDR3 sequence (DNA): TGTGCCAGTAGTGTCCAGGGTACCTATGGCTACACCTTC. Its protein is CASSVQGTYGYTF.

This chain joins TRBV6-5 and TRBJ2-7, with 8 positions matching TRBD1. This CDR3 spans 15 amino acids. Losses at the gene ends were 0 bases for V and 4 bases for J; bases not matched to a gene: 5. Germline V gives CDR1 MNHEY, CDR2 SVGAGI. Here the CDR3 reads CASSYSNRGRYEQYF. The CDR3 bases are TGTGCCAGCAGTTACTCGAACAGGGGGAGGTACGAGCAGTACTTC.

This clone has a handful of counts. V is TRBV24-1 and J is TRBJ1-5, with 7 nucleotides matching TRBD1. Germline loops: CDR1 KGHDR, CDR2 SFDVKD. The CDR3 loop spans 13 amino acids. The trim removed 2 bases at V and 7 bases at J, leaving 1 base unmatched. This CDR3 reads CATSDSGGQPQHF. The CDR3 region has the DNA TGTGCCACCAGTGATTCAGGGGGACAGCCCCAGCATTTT.

The chain uses TRBV7-9 and TRBJ2-1; TRBD2 matches 9 bases. Germline CDR1 and CDR2: SEHNR and FQNEAQ (reference sequence). This CDR3 spans 17 amino acids. The J segment lost 6 bases and the V segment lost 5 bases, leaving 14 bases of the junction unmatched. CDR3 DNA: TGTGCCAGCAGCCAGGAGATTGCGGGAGGGCCGGGCAATGAGCAGTTCTTC. Protein product: CASSQEIAGGPGNEQFF.

The rearrangement joins TRBV7-8 to TRBJ2-2, with a possible D match to TRBD1 (5 bases). V gave up 7 bases and J gave up 5 bases, with 14 bases separating them. There are 14 residues in the CDR3. The germline V gene has CDR1 SGHVS and CDR2 FQNEAQ. DNA for the CDR3: TGTGCCAGCACGAAACAGGCCTTAACCGGGGAGCTGTTTTTT. Residues: CASTKQALTGELFF.

The CDR3 bases are TGTGCCAGCAGCGTTACTGCGACGGGACTCCCCTACGAGCAGTACTTC. Residues: CASSVTATGLPYEQYF. The rearrangement links TRBV7-9 to TRBJ2-7, with a weak D call TRBD2 (6 bases). Trimming took off 5 bases at V and 2 bases at J, with 19 bases between the two ends. Germline V CDR1 and CDR2: SEHNR, FQNEAQ (reference sequence). The CDR3 runs 16 residues.

This chain connects TRBV7-9 to TRBJ2-3, with a tentative D call TRBD2 (6 bases). The CDR3 length is 15 residues. V lost 5 bases to trimming and J lost 0 bases, with 12 bases between them. Per the germline V gene, CDR1 is SEHNR and CDR2 is FQNEAQ (reference sequence). The CDR3 DNA sequence: TGTGCCAGCAGCAACGGACTATCGAGCACAGATACGCAGTATTTT. Its protein is CASSNGLSSTDTQYF.

This chain connects TRBV10-3 to TRBJ2-7; 9 bases line up with TRBD2. This CDR3 contains 15 residues. V was pared by 2 bases and J by 0 bases, with 2 bases of the junction left unmatched. In germline, CDR1 is ENHRY, CDR2 SYGVKD. The CDR3 DNA reads as TGTGCCATCAGTGAGGATAGCGGGGGCTCCTACGAGCAGTACTTC. Its protein is CAISEDSGGSYEQYF.

This clone was counted between two and nine times. The chain couples TRBV4-2 to TRBJ1-1; D might be TRBD1 (5 bases). The CDR3 spans 15 residues. V shed 4 bases and J shed 6 bases, with 18 bases lying between them. Germline CDR1 LGHNA, CDR2 YNFKEQ. CDR3 sequence (DNA): TGTGCCAGCAGCCGGCAGGGATTGACCAACCCTGAAGCTTTCTTT. It codes for CASSRQGLTNPEAFF.

This sequence joins TRBV7-3 and TRBJ1-3, with 8 bases identical to TRBD1. Germline V CDR1 and CDR2: SGHTA, FQGTGA. The CDR3 has 16 residues. The trim removed 5 bases at V and 1 base at J, leaving 7 bases unmatched. Here the CDR3 DNA reads TGTGCCAGCAGCCCGGGACAGGACACATCTGGAAACACCATATATTTT. It codes for CASSPGQDTSGNTIYF.

The rearrangement links TRBV4-3 to TRBJ1-4, with TRBD1 as a possible D gene (6 bases). Germline V CDR1 and CDR2: LGHNA, YSLEER. CDR3 size: 15 residues. V was clipped by 5 bases and J by 8 bases, with 18 bases between them. The CDR3 is CASSEHRVSEEKLFF. CDR3 coding DNA: TGCGCCAGCAGCGAGCACAGGGTGAGCGAGGAAAAACTGTTTTTT.

This chain links TRBV10-3 with TRBJ1-1, with no clear D. V was shortened by 7 bases and J by 3 bases, with 12 bases between the two germline ends. The CDR3 covers 13 residues. Germline CDR1 ENHRY, CDR2 SYGVKD. CDR3 nucleotide sequence: TGTGCCATCAAGCCCGTCGCTGACACTGAAGCTTTCTTT. Its protein product is CAIKPVADTEAFF.

This clone has a single count. The rearrangement links TRBV5-4 to TRBJ1-1, with a weak D call TRBD1 (6 bases). Trimming cost V 0 bases and J 3 bases, with 15 bases left between them. The CDR3 runs to 16 residues. CDR1 SGHNT and CDR2 YYREEE come from the germline V gene (reference sequence). CDR3 in amino acids: CASSLATQGRDTEAFF. The CDR3 region has the DNA TGTGCCAGCAGCTTGGCCACCCAGGGGAGAGACACTGAAGCTTTCTTT. The entire variable domain, with the rest obtained from reference TRBV5-4 and TRBJ1-1, is as follows: ETGVTQSPTHLIKTRGQQVTLRCSSQSGHNTVSWYQQALGQGPQFIFQYYREEENGRGNFPPRFSGLQFPNYSSELNVNALELDDSALYLCASSLATQGRDTEAFFGQGTRLTVV.

The gene calls are TRBV4-3 and TRBJ1-3, with no clear D. The CDR3 spans 15 residues. The germline V and J ends were trimmed by 1 base and 5 bases, with 12 bases remaining between them. Germline V lookup: CDR1 LGHNA, CDR2 YSLEER. The CDR3 sequence: CASSQVERNRNTIYF. The CDR3 nucleotides read TGCGCCAGCAGCCAAGTTGAGAGGAACCGAAACACCATATATTTT.

This chain connects TRBV6-2 or TRBV6-3 to TRBJ1-6, with 9 bases aligning to TRBD1. Looked up from germline, CDR1 is MNHEY and CDR2 is SVGEGT. V shed 6 bases, J shed 7 bases, and the junction held 16 bases outside the gene matches. The CDR3 runs to 18 residues. CDR3 in amino acids: CASRPGDGTGSRNSPLHF. CDR3 nucleotide sequence: TGTGCCAGCAGACCTGGCGACGGGACAGGGTCTCGAAATTCACCCCTCCACTTT.

The J gene is TRBJ1-6, the V gene TRBV19, with 10 bases identical to TRBD1. The V and J ends lost 10 bases and 4 bases, in that order; junction bases with no gene match: 10. CDR1 is LNHDA and CDR2 is SQIVND in the germline V gene (reference sequence). This CDR3 comprises 16 residues. DNA of the CDR3: TGTGCCATAGACCGGGACAGGGGAGGGTATAATTCACCCCTCCACTTT. Its protein is CAIDRDRGGYNSPLHF. Complete variable domain (other parts from reference TRBV19 and TRBJ1-6): DGGITQSPKYLFRKEGQNVTLSCEQNLNHDAMYWYRQDPGQGLRLIYYSQIVNDFQKGDIAEGYSVSREKKESFPLTVTSAQKNPTAFYLCAIDRDRGGYNSPLHFGNGTRLTVT.

This clone was recorded a few times. The V gene is TRBV15, the J gene TRBJ1-5; D gene unclear. Per the germline V gene, CDR1 is LNHNV and CDR2 is YYDKDF (reference sequence). The CDR3 runs 16 residues. With 0 bases removed from V and 2 bases from J, the gap between germline ends came to 11 bases. The CDR3 sequence is CATSRDKQDGNQPQHF. CDR3 in DNA: TGTGCCACCAGCAGAGATAAGCAGGATGGCAATCAGCCCCAGCATTTT.

This chain links TRBV6-4 with TRBJ1-6, with 7 nucleotides matching TRBD1. V shed 3 bases, J shed 8 bases, and the junction held 1 base outside the gene matches. The germline gives CDR1 MRHNA, CDR2 SNTAGT. The CDR3 consists of 13 residues. Written as DNA, the CDR3 is TGTGCCAGCAGTGAAGACAGGGATTCACCCCTCCACTTT. It yields the protein CASSEDRDSPLHF.

This rearrangement joins TRBV6-5 to TRBJ1-2; D unclear. Trimming stripped 1 base from V and 5 bases from J, with 8 bases between. The CDR3 is made up of 13 amino acids. Germline lookup yields CDR1 MNHEY and CDR2 SVGAGI. The CDR3 coding sequence is TGTGCCAGCAGTTACTGGCAGTCTTATGGCTACACCTTC. Translating it yields CASSYWQSYGYTF.

The chain uses TRBV6-6 and TRBJ1-5; possibly TRBD1 for D (5 bases). The CDR3 sequence is 14 residues long. Trimming removed 9 bases at V and 1 base at J, with 13 bases between. From germline, CDR1 is MNHNY and CDR2 SVGAGI (reference sequence). This chain's CDR3 is CASNDWTSNQPQHF. In DNA, the CDR3 is TGTGCCAGTAACGATTGGACAAGCAATCAGCCCCAGCATTTT.

The chain is built from TRBV2 and TRBJ1-6; TRBD1 is a possible D gene (6 bases). In germline, CDR1 is SNHLY, CDR2 FYNNEI. The CDR3 has 11 amino acids. V lost 6 bases, J lost 16 bases, and 13 bases lay in between. The CDR3 DNA reads TGTGCCAGCAGCTTGGGACATTTACTCCACTTT. It codes for CASSLGHLLHF. The whole variable domain, remainder taken from reference TRBV2 and TRBJ1-6, is EPEVTQTPSHQVTQMGQEVILRCVPISNHLYFYWYRQILGQKVEFLVSFYNNEISEKSEIFDDQFSVERPDGSNFTLKIRSTKLEDSAMYFCASSLGHLLHFGNGTRLTVT.

The rearrangement uses TRBV7-8 and TRBJ1-5; 9 nucleotides align to TRBD1. Trimming cost V 8 bases and J 3 bases; bases outside gene matches: 8. Germline CDR1 SGHVS, CDR2 FQNEAQ. The length of the CDR3 is 15 residues. The CDR3 loop is CASGDRGMNNQPQHF. DNA for the CDR3: TGTGCCAGCGGCGACAGGGGGATGAACAATCAGCCCCAGCATTTT.

The V and J genes are TRBV19 and TRBJ1-4; D remains unclear. The germline V and J ends were trimmed by 3 bases and 0 bases, with 14 bases remaining between them. This CDR3 contains 17 residues. Per germline, CDR1 LNHDA and CDR2 SQIVND (reference sequence). The CDR3: CASSIGRRPATNEKLFF. CDR3 DNA sequence: TGTGCCAGTAGTATTGGACGGAGGCCTGCAACTAATGAAAAACTGTTTTTT.

The CDR3 is CASSLGAHLTGELFF. For the CDR3, the DNA is TGTGCCAGCAGCTTAGGAGCCCACCTCACCGGGGAGCTGTTTTTT. The gene calls are TRBV7-2 and TRBJ2-2; D unclear. Trimming stripped 1 base from V and 4 bases from J, with 10 bases between. This CDR3 is built from 15 residues. Germline V gives CDR1 SGHTA, CDR2 FQGNSA.

The genes are TRBV6-5 and TRBJ2-2, with 11 bases that match TRBD1. Germline CDR1 MNHEY, CDR2 SVGAGI. This CDR3 contains 14 residues. V trimming: 6 bases; J trimming: 4 bases; junction bases outside the gene matches: 1. CDR3 amino acids: CASRGQGATGELFF. CDR3 nucleotides: TGTGCCAGCAGAGGACAGGGGGCCACCGGGGAGCTGTTTTTT.